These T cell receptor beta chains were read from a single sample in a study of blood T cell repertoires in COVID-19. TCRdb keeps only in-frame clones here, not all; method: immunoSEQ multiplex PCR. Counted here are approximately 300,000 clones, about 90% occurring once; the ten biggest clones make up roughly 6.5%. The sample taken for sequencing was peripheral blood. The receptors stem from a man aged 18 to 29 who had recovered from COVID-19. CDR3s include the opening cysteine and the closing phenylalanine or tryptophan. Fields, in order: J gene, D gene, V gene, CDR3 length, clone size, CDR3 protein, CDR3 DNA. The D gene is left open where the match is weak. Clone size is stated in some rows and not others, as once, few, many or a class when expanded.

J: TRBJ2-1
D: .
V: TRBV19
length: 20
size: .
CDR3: CASSIIPVRYPGYSYNEQFF
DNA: TGTGCCAGTAGTATAATTCCGGTGCGGTATCCGGGGTACTCCTACAATGAGCAGTTCTTC

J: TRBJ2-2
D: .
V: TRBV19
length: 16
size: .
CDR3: CASSIIASFYTGELFF
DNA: TGTGCCAGTAGTATAATAGCGTCATTTTACACCGGGGAGCTGTTTTTT

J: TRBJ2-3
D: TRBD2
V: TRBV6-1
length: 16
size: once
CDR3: CASSDKGTSVPDTQYF
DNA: TGTGCCAGCAGTGATAAGGGGACTAGCGTTCCAGATACGCAGTATTTT

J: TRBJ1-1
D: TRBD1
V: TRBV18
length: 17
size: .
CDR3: CASSLGTGGSLNTEAFF
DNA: TGTGCCAGCTCTCTTGGGACAGGGGGCTCTTTGAACACTGAAGCTTTCTTT

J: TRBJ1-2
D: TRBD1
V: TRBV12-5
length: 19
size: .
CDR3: CASGLVVTPGTGGSYGYTF
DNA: TGTGCTAGTGGTTTGGTAGTCACCCCCGGGACAGGGGGGTCTTATGGCTACACCTTC

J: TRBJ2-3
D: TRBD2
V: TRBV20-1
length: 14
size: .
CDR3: CSASLAGRTDTQYF
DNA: TGCAGTGCTAGTCTAGCGGGGCGCACAGATACGCAGTATTTT

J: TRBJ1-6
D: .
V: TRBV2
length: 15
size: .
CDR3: CASSAEGGINSPLHF
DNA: TGTGCCAGCAGTGCTGAAGGAGGGATTAATTCACCCCTCCACTTT

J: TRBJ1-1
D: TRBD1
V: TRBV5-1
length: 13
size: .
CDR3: CASTYDRGTEAFF
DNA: TGCGCCAGCACCTATGACAGGGGCACTGAAGCTTTCTTT

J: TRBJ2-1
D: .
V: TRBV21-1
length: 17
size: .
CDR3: CASSKDGATGGYNEQFF
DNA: TGTGCCAGCAGCAAAGATGGGGCGACAGGGGGCTACAATGAGCAGTTCTTC

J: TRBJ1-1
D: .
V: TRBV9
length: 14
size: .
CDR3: CASSAGGAGTEAFF
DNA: TGTGCCAGCAGCGCTGGGGGGGCGGGGACTGAAGCTTTCTTT

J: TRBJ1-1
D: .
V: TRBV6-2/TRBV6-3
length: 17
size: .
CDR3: CASSWASKLGRVTEAFF
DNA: TGTGCCAGCAGTTGGGCGTCAAAACTGGGGAGGGTCACTGAAGCTTTCTTT

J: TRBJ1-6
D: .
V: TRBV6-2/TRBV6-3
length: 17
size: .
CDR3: CASSTSDRSSYNSPLHF
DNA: .

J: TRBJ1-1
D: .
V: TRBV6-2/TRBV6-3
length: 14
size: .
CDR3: CASSYPPRGTEAFF
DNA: TGTGCCAGCAGTTATCCCCCCAGGGGCACTGAAGCTTTCTTT

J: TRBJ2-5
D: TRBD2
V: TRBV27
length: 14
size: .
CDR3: CASSLRGGGETQYF
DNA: TGTGCCAGCAGCCTTCGGGGGGGAGGCGAGACCCAGTACTTC

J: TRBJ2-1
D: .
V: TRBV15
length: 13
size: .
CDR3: CATSRDYIRGQFF
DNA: TGTGCCACCAGCAGAGATTATATCAGGGGGCAGTTCTTC

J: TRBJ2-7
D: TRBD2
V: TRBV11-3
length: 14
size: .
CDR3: CASSLSGASYEQYF
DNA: TGTGCCAGCAGCTTGAGCGGGGCGAGTTACGAGCAGTACTTC

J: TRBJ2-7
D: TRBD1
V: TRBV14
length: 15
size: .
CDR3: CASSQTGTGYYEQYF
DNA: TGTGCCAGCAGCCAGACCGGGACAGGGTATTACGAGCAGTACTTC

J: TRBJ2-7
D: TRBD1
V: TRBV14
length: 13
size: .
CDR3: CASREDRVSEQYF
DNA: TGTGCCAGCAGGGAGGACAGGGTTTCCGAGCAGTACTTC

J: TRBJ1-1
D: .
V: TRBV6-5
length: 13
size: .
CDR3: CASRVQGSGEAFF
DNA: TGTGCCAGCAGAGTCCAGGGTTCGGGTGAAGCTTTCTTT

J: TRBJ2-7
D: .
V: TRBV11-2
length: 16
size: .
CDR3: CASSLEEGKRSYEQYF
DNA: TGTGCCAGCAGCTTAGAAGAGGGTAAAAGGTCCTACGAGCAGTACTTC

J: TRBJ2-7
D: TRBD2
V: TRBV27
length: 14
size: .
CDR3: CASSFGTSDYEQYF
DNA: TGTGCCAGCAGTTTCGGGACTAGCGACTACGAGCAGTACTTC

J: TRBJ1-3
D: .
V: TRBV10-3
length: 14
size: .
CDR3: CAISDSGGGNTIYF
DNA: TGTGCCATCAGTGATTCTGGGGGCGGAAACACCATATATTTT

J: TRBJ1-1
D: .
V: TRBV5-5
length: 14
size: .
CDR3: CASSLSTLNTEAFF
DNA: TGTGCCAGCAGCTTGTCCACACTGAACACTGAAGCTTTCTTT

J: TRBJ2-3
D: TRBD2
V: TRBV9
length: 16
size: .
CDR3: CASAGGSSSSTDTQYF
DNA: TGTGCCAGCGCCGGGGGGAGCTCTTCTAGCACAGATACGCAGTATTTT

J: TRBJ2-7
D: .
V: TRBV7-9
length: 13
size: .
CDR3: CASSLYREGEQYF
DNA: TGTGCCAGCAGCTTGTACAGGGAGGGCGAGCAGTACTTC

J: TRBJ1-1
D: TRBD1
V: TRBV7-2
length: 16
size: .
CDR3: CASTYSGTGGWTEAFF
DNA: TGTGCCAGCACCTACTCCGGGACAGGGGGCTGGACTGAAGCTTTCTTT

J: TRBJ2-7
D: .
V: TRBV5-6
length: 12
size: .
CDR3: CASSLTLVEQYF
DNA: TGTGCCAGCAGCTTGACACTAGTCGAGCAGTACTTC

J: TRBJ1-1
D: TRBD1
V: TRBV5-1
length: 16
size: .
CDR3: CASSSGTGGFGTEAFF
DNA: TGCGCCAGCAGCTCCGGGACAGGGGGCTTCGGTACTGAAGCTTTCTTT

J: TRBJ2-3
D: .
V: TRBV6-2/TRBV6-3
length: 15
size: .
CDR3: CASSYSLASTDTQYF
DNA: TGTGCCAGCAGTTACTCGCTAGCTAGCACAGATACGCAGTATTTT

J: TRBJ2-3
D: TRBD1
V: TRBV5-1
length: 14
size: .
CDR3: CASFLGTVADTQYF
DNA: TGCGCCAGCTTCTTGGGGACAGTGGCAGATACGCAGTATTTT

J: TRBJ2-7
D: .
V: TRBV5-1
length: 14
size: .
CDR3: CASSLGGPFDEQYF
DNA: TGCGCCAGCAGCTTGGGGGGGCCGTTTGACGAGCAGTACTTC

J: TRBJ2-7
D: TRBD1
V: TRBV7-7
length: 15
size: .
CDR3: CASSLGTGGSYEQYF
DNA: TGTGCCAGCAGCTTAGGAACAGGGGGTTCCTACGAGCAGTACTTC

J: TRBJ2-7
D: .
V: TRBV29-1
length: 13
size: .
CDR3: CSVGGDSEREQYF
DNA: TGCAGCGTTGGGGGGGACTCTGAGAGGGAGCAGTACTTC

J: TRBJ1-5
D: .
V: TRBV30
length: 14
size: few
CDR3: CAWSNGGSNQPQHF
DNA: TGTGCCTGGAGTAACGGAGGGAGCAATCAGCCCCAGCATTTT

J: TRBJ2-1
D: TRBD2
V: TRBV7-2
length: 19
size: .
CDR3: CASSLTPRTSGGVQNEQFF
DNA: TGTGCCAGCAGCCTTACGCCCCGGACTAGCGGGGGGGTTCAGAATGAGCAGTTCTTC

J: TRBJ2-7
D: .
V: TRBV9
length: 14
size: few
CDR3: CASSVGQGPYEQYF
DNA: TGTGCCAGCAGCGTAGGTCAGGGGCCCTACGAGCAGTACTTC

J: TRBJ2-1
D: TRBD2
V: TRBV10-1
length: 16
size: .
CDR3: CASSAGLAGGQGEQFF
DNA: TGCGCCAGCAGTGCTGGACTAGCGGGAGGGCAGGGTGAGCAGTTCTTC

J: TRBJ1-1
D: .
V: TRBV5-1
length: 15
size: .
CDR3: CASSLLGTPNTEAFF
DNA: TGCGCCAGCAGCTTATTAGGGACACCCAACACTGAAGCTTTCTTT

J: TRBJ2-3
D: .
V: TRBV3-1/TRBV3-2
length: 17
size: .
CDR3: CASSQTSGGHHTDTQYF
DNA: TGTGCCAGCAGCCAAACCTCGGGGGGCCACCACACAGATACGCAGTATTTT

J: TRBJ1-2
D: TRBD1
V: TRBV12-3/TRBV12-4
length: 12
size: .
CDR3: CASSGQGGGYTF
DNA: TGTGCCAGCAGCGGACAGGGAGGGGGCTACACCTTC

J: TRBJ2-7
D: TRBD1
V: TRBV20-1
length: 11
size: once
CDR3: CSVGTDYEQYF
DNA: TGCAGTGTCGGGACAGACTACGAGCAGTACTTC

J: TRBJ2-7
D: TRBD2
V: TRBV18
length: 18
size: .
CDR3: CASSPGTSGGESSYEQYF
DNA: TGTGCCAGCTCACCCGGGACTAGCGGGGGGGAGAGCTCCTACGAGCAGTACTTC

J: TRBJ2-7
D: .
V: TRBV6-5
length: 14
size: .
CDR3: CASNSRTGDYEQYF
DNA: TGTGCCAGCAACAGCAGGACGGGAGACTACGAGCAGTACTTC

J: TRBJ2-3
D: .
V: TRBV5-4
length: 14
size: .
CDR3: CASSGQGSTDTQYF
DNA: TGTGCCAGCAGCGGGCAGGGTAGCACAGATACGCAGTATTTT

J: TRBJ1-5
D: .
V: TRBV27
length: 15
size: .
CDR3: CASRADDRPLQPQHF
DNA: TGTGCCAGCAGGGCTGATGACAGGCCCCTACAACCCCAGCATTTT

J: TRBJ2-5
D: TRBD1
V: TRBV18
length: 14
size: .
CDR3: CASSFRQGEETQYF
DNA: TGTGCCAGCTCTTTCCGACAGGGGGAAGAGACCCAGTACTTC

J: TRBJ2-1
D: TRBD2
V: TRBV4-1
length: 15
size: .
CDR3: CASSLTSGVEDEQFF
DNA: TGCGCCAGCAGCCTCACTAGCGGGGTAGAGGATGAGCAGTTCTTC

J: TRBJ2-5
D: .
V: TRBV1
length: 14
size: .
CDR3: CTSSPGQRQETQYF
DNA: TGCACCAGCAGCCCAGGACAGCGACAAGAGACCCAGTACTTC

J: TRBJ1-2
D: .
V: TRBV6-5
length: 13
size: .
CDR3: CASTNGGNYGYTF
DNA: TGTGCCAGCACCAACGGGGGTAACTATGGCTACACCTTC

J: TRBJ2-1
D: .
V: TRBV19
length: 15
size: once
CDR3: CASSIGGLSYNEQFF
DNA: TGTGCCAGTAGTATTGGGGGCCTCTCCTACAATGAGCAGTTCTTC

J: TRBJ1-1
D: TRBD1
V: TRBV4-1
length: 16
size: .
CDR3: CASSQSAGTGDTEAFF
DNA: TGCGCCAGCAGCCAATCGGCCGGGACAGGGGACACTGAAGCTTTCTTT

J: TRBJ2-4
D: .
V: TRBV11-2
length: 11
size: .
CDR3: CATETGNIQYF
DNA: TGTGCCACGGAGACTGGAAACATTCAGTACTTC

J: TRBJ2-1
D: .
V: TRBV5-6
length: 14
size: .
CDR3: CASSRGARYNEQFF
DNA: TGTGCCAGCAGCCGGGGGGCGCGGTACAATGAGCAGTTCTTC

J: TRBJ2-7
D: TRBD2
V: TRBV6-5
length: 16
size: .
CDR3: CASSYASGRLSYEQYF
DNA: TGTGCCAGCAGTTACGCTAGCGGGAGGCTCTCCTACGAGCAGTACTTC

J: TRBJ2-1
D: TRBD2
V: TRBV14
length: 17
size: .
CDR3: CASSQLGAGRSYNEQFF
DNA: TGTGCCAGCAGCCAACTAGGAGCGGGGAGATCCTACAATGAGCAGTTCTTC